These 2 T cell receptor beta chains were sequenced from one sample in a study of CD8+ T cells in alopecia areata. Investigators isolated RNA and reverse transcribed it into cDNA to act as the sequencing template. Data came from immunoSEQ multiplex PCR; TCRdb stores just in-frame clones and leaves some out. The repertoire consists of about 270,000 clones, none detected only once. CD4, CD8alpha, NKG2D, NKG2ACE and other markers guided sorting of pooled cutaneous lymph node cells. What was sequenced was CD4+ T cells sorted from a lymph node. These receptors all stem from a C3H/HeJ mouse with alopecia areata. MHC haplotype of the mouse line: H2-k.

This clone was found a few times. The germline and genes are mouse ones. The CDR3: CTCSETGGGAETLYF. CDR3 DNA (partial): TGCACCTGCAGTGAAACTGGGGGGGGTGCAGAA. The chain links TRBV1 to TRBJ2-3; TRBD2 matches at 10 bases. The read terminates 4 residues ahead of where the CDR3 ends, so the germline J gene completes it. Germline V gene lookup returns CDR1 NSQYPW and CDR2 LRSPGD (reference sequence). The length of the CDR3 is 15 residues. V lost 4 bases, J lost 1 base, and 2 bases stayed unmatched.

Notes on this clone: Gene labels here are mouse ones. Read data end 4 residues before the CDR3 end; the end is taken from the germline J gene. This chain links TRBV31 with TRBJ1-2; 9 nucleotides align to TRBD1. Germline V gene lookup returns CDR1 GKSSPN and CDR2 SITVG. This CDR3 is 14 amino acids long. Trimming cost V 0 bases and J 3 bases; bases outside gene matches: 2. The CDR3 sequence is CAWSLGTGYSDYTF. Incomplete CDR3 DNA: TGTGCCTGGAGTCTAGGGACAGGGTACTCC.